What follows are 16 T cell receptor beta chains derived from one specimen sequenced in a study of tumor-infiltrating lymphocytes in oesophageal squamous cell carcinoma. MiXCR was run by TCRdb on the reads, yielding one entry per CDR3 protein. The sample holds more than 9,500 distinct CDR3 sequences, 50% to 65% seen once. The specimen sequenced was blood. These receptors were collected from a female donor with esophageal squamous cell carcinoma.

J is TRBJ2-3 and V is TRBV7-9, with D unclear. Gene TRBJ2-1 matches the end of the DNA better, so the J call may be wrong. Germline CDR1 reads SEHNR; CDR2 reads FQNEAQ (reference sequence). This CDR3 is built from 13 residues. DNA for the CDR3: TGTGCCAGCAGCTTAAATGTGGCCTACGAGCAGTTCTTC. Translated: CASSLNVAYEQFF.

This clonotype ranks as medium-sized. CDR3 sequence reads: CASIEGGAGANVLTF. Here the CDR3 DNA reads TGTGCCAGCATCGAAGGGGGGGCCGGGGCCAACGTCCTGACTTTC. J is TRBJ2-6 and V is TRBV6-1, with D tentatively TRBD2 (7 bases). The CDR3 runs to 15 residues. The V gene's germline CDR1 is MNHNS and CDR2 SASEGT. Between the trimmed V and J ends, which lost 7 bases and 4 bases, there was a span of 14 bases.

This chain uses TRBV28 with TRBJ2-4; D call uncertain. The better agreement between TRBJ2-1 and the DNA end casts doubt on the J call. CDR1 and CDR2 (germline): MDHEN, SYDVKM. This CDR3 contains 13 residues. This CDR3 reads CASSLFPYNEQFF. DNA of the CDR3: TGTGCCAGCAGTTTATTCCCCTACAATGAGCAGTTCTTC.

For this clonotype: A read error is likely, as this CDR3 ends without the conserved phenylalanine or tryptophan. The DNA is omitted, as the CDR3 cannot be located on it reliably, and the CDR3 follows TCRdb's listing. The chain recombines TRBV7-8 with TRBJ2-5; the table gives TRBD2 as D, unverified against the DNA. The CDR3 numbers 17 amino acids, ends counted. Germline V CDR1 and CDR2: SGHVS, FQNEAQ. CDR3 amino acids: CASTGFQGPSYEQYFGA.

A remark on this clonotype: A much larger clone lies one base from this, so it may be a read error. This chain links TRBV15 with TRBJ1-2; tentatively, D is TRBD1 (6 bases). Germline CDR1 LNHNV, CDR2 YYDKDF (reference sequence). This CDR3 is built from 14 residues. CDR3 residues: CATSGVGQKHGYNF. DNA for the CDR3: TGTGCCACCAGCGGAGTAGGACAGAAGCATGGCTACAACTTC.

This clonotype has at least ten counts. As DNA, the CDR3 is TGTGCCAGCAGCTTAGATAGGAGCGTAGCCGCTGAGCAGTACTTC. Protein sequence: CASSLDRSVAAEQYF. The chain is built from TRBV7-9 and TRBJ2-7; D unresolved. This CDR3 region has 15 residues. V lost 1 base and J lost 7, with 17 bases in between. Germline V gene lookup returns CDR1 SEHNR and CDR2 FQNEAQ (reference sequence).

The chain is built from TRBV7-2 and TRBJ2-2, with TRBD1 as a possible D gene (6 bases). Germline V gene lookup returns CDR1 SGHTA and CDR2 FQGNSA. V dropped 5 bases and J dropped 1 base, with 14 bases sitting between them. CDR3 length: 16 residues. CDR3 amino acids: CASSITDRENTGELFF. The CDR3, as DNA: TGTGCCAGCAGCATAACGGACAGAGAGAACACCGGGGAGCTGTTTTTT.

The genes are TRBV7-2 and TRBJ1-5; D perhaps matches TRBD1 (5 bases). Germline values: CDR1 SGHTA, CDR2 FQGNSA. Trimming removed 5 bases from V and 3 bases from J, with 17 bases in between. This CDR3 is 16 amino acids long. CDR3 DNA: TGTGCCAGCAGCCTAAACCAGGCAGGGAACAATCAGCCCCAGCATTTT. Its protein is CASSLNQAGNNQPQHF.

This rearrangement joins TRBV19 to TRBJ1-1, with 7 bases lining up with TRBD1. Trimming removed 5 bases from V and 1 base from J; junction bases left unmatched: 1. Germline V gene sequence: CDR1 LNHDA, CDR2 SQIVND (reference sequence). This CDR3 is 13 amino acids long. For the CDR3, the DNA is TGTGCCAGTAGTCGGACAGGGAACACTGAAGCTTTCTTT. The encoded protein is CASSRTGNTEAFF.

About this clonotype: In this CDR3 the conserved last residue, phenylalanine or tryptophan, is missing, so a read error is likely. No DNA is shown, since the ends of the CDR3 on it are uncertain; the CDR3 is the one TCRdb lists. V usage is TRBV7-4 and J usage is TRBJ2-1; TRBD1 is the table's D call and was not checked against the DNA. The germline CDR1 and CDR2 sequences are SGHVT and SQSDAQ. The CDR3 spans 17 amino acids, including both terminal residues. The CDR3 spells CASSLAPLNPYGYTFGS.

The V gene is TRBV7-2, the J gene TRBJ2-6; the D gene is possibly TRBD1 (5 bases). Trimming took 3 bases from V and 2 from J, leaving 5 bases between them. The CDR3 runs to 14 residues. Germline CDR1 is SGHTA and CDR2 is FQGNSA. The CDR3 region is CASSLTAGANVLTF. CDR3 sequence (DNA): TGTGCCAGCAGCTTGACAGCTGGGGCCAACGTCCTGACTTTC.

The V gene is TRBV27, the J gene TRBJ1-1; 8 bases map to TRBD1. V lost 2 bases, J lost 5 bases, and 7 bases stayed unmatched. Germline values: CDR1 MNHEY, CDR2 SMNVEV (reference sequence). The CDR3 spans 15 residues. CDR3 sequence reads: CASSLRTGLRTEAFF. CDR3 nucleotide sequence: TGTGCCAGCAGTTTAAGGACAGGGTTGAGGACTGAAGCTTTCTTT.

V gene TRBV5-1 combines with J gene TRBJ2-5; D may be TRBD2 (7 bases). The CDR3 is made up of 17 amino acids. Trimming pared 0 bases from V and 11 bases from J, leaving 26 bases between. Germline assignment: CDR1 SGHRS and CDR2 YFSETQ. The CDR3 DNA follows: TGCGCCAGCAGCTTGGTGGTAGCGGGTAAGGGGGACAATGAGCAGTACTTC. Encoded protein: CASSLVVAGKGDNEQYF. The full variable domain, with the rest looked up from reference TRBV5-1 and TRBJ2-5, is KAGVTQTPRYLIKTRGQQVTLSCSPISGHRSVSWYQQTPGQGLQFLFEYFSETQRNKGNFPGRFSGRQFSNSRSEMNVSTLELGDSALYLCASSLVVAGKGDNEQYFGPGTRLLVL.

V usage is TRBV25-1 and J usage is TRBJ2-1; 8 nucleotides align to TRBD1. Germline CDR1 MGHDK, CDR2 SYGVNS. CDR3 length: 13 amino acids. V lost 4 bases to trimming and J lost 6 bases; unmatched junction nucleotides: 2. CDR3 bases: TGTGCCAGCAGTGTGGACAGGGCCAATGAGCAGTTCTTC. This gives the protein CASSVDRANEQFF.

A note on this clonotype: It is likely a read error, because the conserved phenylalanine at the end of the CDR3 is missing. No DNA is shown, since the ends of the CDR3 on it are uncertain; the CDR3 is the one TCRdb lists. This chain connects TRBV7-9 to TRBJ2-1; the table gives TRBD1 as D, unverified against the DNA. Germline lookup yields CDR1 SEHNR and CDR2 FQNEAQ (reference sequence). The CDR3 length equals 14 residues, ends included. Here the CDR3 reads CASSADWAEQYFGN.

Only a few counts were recorded for this clonotype. The chain carries TRBV28 and TRBJ1-4; D perhaps matches TRBD1 (5 bases). The DNA end is more similar to TRBJ1-5, so the J call may be wrong. From germline, CDR1 is MDHEN and CDR2 SYDVKM. The CDR3 contains 13 residues. CDR3 DNA: TGTGCCAGCAGTTACCCCGGGGACGGGCCCCAGCATTTT. It specifies CASSYPGDGPQHF.